The 31 T cell receptor beta chains presented below share a single source sample, sequenced in a study of STAT5B mutations in CD4+ large granular lymphocyte leukemia. Clones were read by immunoSEQ multiplex PCR, and TCRdb kept only the in-frame ones, dropping some. The repertoire holds about 21,000 clones, with about three quarters as singletons. Sequencing was carried out using CD4+ T cells from blood buffy coats. These receptors were obtained from a human donor in good health.

The count of this clone is one. The gene calls are TRBV6-1 and TRBJ2-6; D is undetermined. The germline V and J ends were trimmed by 8 bases and 3 bases, with 2 bases remaining between them. The CDR3 contains 11 residues. CDR1 MNHNS and CDR2 SASEGT come from the germline V gene. As DNA, the CDR3 is TGTGCCAGCCGTGGGGCCAACGTCCTGACTTTC. Protein sequence: CASRGANVLTF.

V usage is TRBV6-5 and J usage is TRBJ1-5; 8 bases align to TRBD1. CDR3 size: 14 residues. Germline V lookup: CDR1 MNHEY, CDR2 SVGAGI. Trimming took 6 bases from V and 7 from J; bases not matched to a gene: 8. The CDR3 loop is CASSRGQGKQPQHF. The DNA for the CDR3 is TGTGCCAGCAGCCGCGGACAGGGTAAACAGCCCCAGCATTTT.

This rearrangement joins TRBV10-2 to TRBJ2-7; no definite D call. This CDR3 region has 10 residues. The germline V gene has CDR1 WSHSY and CDR2 SAAADI. Trimming shortened V by 6 bases and J by 5 bases, and 5 bases separated the two germline ends. The CDR3 sequence is CASSQHEQYF. CDR3 coding DNA: TGCGCCAGCAGCCAACACGAGCAGTACTTC.

This clone was counted only a few times. V gene TRBV7-9 combines with J gene TRBJ1-5; D gene ambiguous. This CDR3 is built from 16 residues. The germline CDR1 and CDR2 sequences are SEHNR and FQNEAQ (reference sequence). V was pared by 4 bases and J by 1 base, with 14 bases between. CDR3 region: CASSSGRDWSNQPQHF. CDR3 nucleotide sequence: TGTGCCAGCAGCTCGGGAAGAGACTGGAGCAATCAGCCCCAGCATTTT.

This chain uses TRBV5-1 with TRBJ2-5, with 8 bases fitting TRBD2. The CDR3 covers 13 residues. V shed 4 bases and J 3 bases; nucleotides not matched to a gene: 2. The germline V gene has CDR1 SGHRS and CDR2 YFSETQ. The CDR3 loop reads CASSTGGKETQYF. CDR3 nucleotides: TGCGCCAGCAGCACGGGGGGGAAAGAGACCCAGTACTTC.

The chain joins TRBV18 to TRBJ2-2; D is unclear. The CDR3 length is 14 residues. The V end lost 0 bases, the J end lost 1 base, and 3 bases lay between the germline ends. Germline V gene data show CDR1 as KGHSH and CDR2 as LQKENI. The CDR3 spells CASSPPVNTGELFF. The CDR3 bases are TGTGCCAGCTCACCACCAGTGAACACCGGGGAGCTGTTTTTT.

This chain joins TRBV19 and TRBJ2-2; possibly TRBD1 or TRBD2 for D (5 bases each). Germline-derived CDR1 and CDR2 are LNHDA and SQIVND (reference sequence). CDR3 length: 14 residues. The CDR3 nucleotides are TGTGCTAGTGAGGGGACGGGGAACACCGGGGAGCTGTTTTTT. Encoded protein: CASEGTGNTGELFF.

This chain joins TRBV6-1 and TRBJ1-5, with unresolved D. V was cut by 5 bases and J by 2 bases, with 7 bases left in between. This CDR3 has 13 residues. Germline-derived CDR1 and CDR2 are MNHNS and SASEGT. The CDR3 DNA reads TGTGCCAGCAGTCGCCTTGGCAATCAGCCCCAGCATTTT. Protein product: CASSRLGNQPQHF.

The rearrangement links TRBV18 to TRBJ2-3; 8 bases fit TRBD2. The V segment lost 3 bases and the J segment 3 bases; nucleotides outside the gene matches: 2. The germline V gene encodes CDR1 KGHSH and CDR2 LQKENI. This CDR3 spans 14 amino acids. CDR3: CASSPASGTDTQYF. CDR3 sequence (DNA): TGTGCCAGCTCACCGGCTAGCGGGACAGATACGCAGTATTTT.

The rearrangement uses TRBV6-1 and TRBJ1-4; D possibly corresponds to TRBD1 (6 bases). CDR1 and CDR2 (germline): MNHNS, SASEGT. This CDR3 has 14 amino acids. Deletions cut 8 bases from V and 5 bases from J, with 15 bases between. CDR3 DNA sequence: TGTGCCAGCCGCCGGGACAACCAAAATGAAAAACTGTTTTTT. It is translated as CASRRDNQNEKLFF.

V usage is TRBV5-8 and J usage is TRBJ1-6; D might be TRBD1 (5 bases). Trimming left V 4 bases short and J 5 bases short, with 7 bases between. Germline V gene data show CDR1 as SGHTS and CDR2 as YDEGEE. CDR3 length: 13 residues. In DNA form, the CDR3 reads TGTGCCAGCAGCGTCAGGGATAATTCACCCCTCCACTTT. Residues: CASSVRDNSPLHF.

The chain couples TRBV9 to TRBJ1-1; D call uncertain. V was trimmed by 4 bases and J by 3 bases, leaving 16 bases between them. The CDR3 runs to 15 residues. Germline V CDR1 and CDR2: SGDLS, YYNGEE. The CDR3 here is CASSSTIRRDTEAFF. CDR3 nucleotide sequence: TGTGCCAGCAGCTCCACCATAAGGCGAGACACTGAAGCTTTCTTT.

This clone has only a few counts. The chain is built from TRBV7-2 and TRBJ2-7; TRBD1 matches at 8 bases. Losses at the gene ends were 5 bases for V and 4 bases for J; bases not matched to a gene: 7. Germline V gene data show CDR1 as SGHTA and CDR2 as FQGNSA. The CDR3 covers 14 residues. The CDR3 coding sequence is TGTGCCAGCAGCCCTCCGGGGACAGGATACGAGCAGTACTTC. Protein: CASSPPGTGYEQYF.

This clone was seen just once. J is TRBJ2-2 and V is TRBV7-8; D is uncertain. Germline assignment: CDR1 SGHVS and CDR2 FQNEAQ. This CDR3 is 15 amino acids long. Trimming left V 7 bases short and J 0 bases short, with 12 bases between. In DNA form, the CDR3 reads TGTGCCAGCACCCACCTGACCTCGAACACCGGGGAGCTGTTTTTT. Translation gives CASTHLTSNTGELFF. The complete variable domain, with remaining parts taken from reference TRBV7-8 and TRBJ2-2, reads GAGVSQSPRYKVAKRGQDVALRCDPISGHVSLFWYQQALGQGPEFLTYFQNEAQLDKSGLPSDRFFAERPEGSVSTLKIQRTQQEDSAVYLCASTHLTSNTGELFFGEGSRLTVL.

The rearrangement joins TRBV6-1 to TRBJ1-5; tentative D call: TRBD1 (6 bases). The germline gives CDR1 MNHNS, CDR2 SASEGT. The length of the CDR3 is 13 residues. The V and J ends lost 6 bases and 6 bases respectively, with 12 bases between them. The CDR3 DNA is TGTGCCAGCAGGGAGGGGGGGGCTCAGCCCCAGCATTTT. Protein: CASREGGAQPQHF.

This clone was observed a handful of times. The chain couples TRBV6-6 to TRBJ1-1; a weak D match, TRBD1 (5 bases). The CDR3 covers 13 residues. V was pared by 7 bases and J by 1 base, with 10 bases between. CDR1 and CDR2 from the germline V gene are MNHNY and SVGAGI (reference sequence). The CDR3 nucleotides are TGTGCCAGCAATGAACAGGAGAACACTGAAGCTTTCTTT. Encoded protein: CASNEQENTEAFF.

The chain recombines TRBV5-1 with TRBJ2-1, with TRBD2 matching 7 bases. The CDR3 has 13 residues. The germline gives CDR1 SGHRS, CDR2 YFSETQ. J lost 15 bases, V lost 7 bases, and 16 bases had no gene match. In nucleotides, the CDR3 is TGCGCCAGCGGGGAGGCTAGCGGCGACGACTGGTTCTTC. Translation gives CASGEASGDDWFF.

CDR3 sequence reads: CASSLTRETQYF. CDR3 sequence (DNA): TGTGCCAGCAGCTTAACCCGGGAGACCCAGTACTTC. The chain carries TRBV5-4 and TRBJ2-5; D unresolved. CDR1 SGHNT and CDR2 YYREEE come from the germline V gene (reference sequence). The V gene lost 2 bases and the J gene lost 5 bases, with 7 bases spanning the gap. The CDR3 covers 12 residues.

V and J are TRBV14 and TRBJ2-5, with D possibly being TRBD1 or TRBD2 (5 bases each). Trimming shortened V by 0 bases and J by 5 bases, and 19 bases separated the two germline ends. This CDR3 comprises 17 residues. Germline loops: CDR1 SGHDN, CDR2 FVKESK. The CDR3 is CASSQETPRGVGETQYF. As DNA, the CDR3 is TGTGCCAGCAGCCAAGAAACCCCTAGGGGAGTGGGGGAGACCCAGTACTTC. The whole variable domain, remainder taken from reference TRBV14 and TRBJ2-5, is EAGVTQFPSHSVIEKGQTVTLRCDPISGHDNLYWYRRVMGKEIKFLLHFVKESKQDESGMPNNRFLAERTGGTYSTLKVQPAELEDSGVYFCASSQETPRGVGETQYFGPGTRLLVL.

The rearrangement uses TRBV28 and TRBJ1-2; TRBD1 matches at 7 bases. The V and J ends lost 5 bases and 7 bases, in that order; junction bases with no gene match: 13. Germline V gene data show CDR1 as MDHEN and CDR2 as SYDVKM. CDR3 length: 15 residues. CDR3 in DNA: TGTGCCAGCAGTCTCACGGACAGGTCTGGCGGTGGCTACACCTTC. This sequence encodes CASSLTDRSGGGYTF.

V and J are TRBV7-2 and TRBJ1-2; D call uncertain. CDR1 is SGHTA, CDR2 FQGNSA, per germline. This CDR3 region has 13 residues. The ends were cut back, 1 base at V and 8 bases at J, with 11 bases in the middle. The DNA of the CDR3 is TGTGCCAGCAGCTTAGTGGCAGGTCGCGGCTACACCTTC. Translated: CASSLVAGRGYTF.

V and J are TRBV5-4 and TRBJ2-1; TRBD2 matches 13 bases. The CDR3 contains 15 residues. With 4 bases clipped from V and 6 bases from J, the junction kept 4 bases outside the gene matches. Germline V gene lookup returns CDR1 SGHNT and CDR2 YYREEE (reference sequence). In DNA, the CDR3 is TGTGCCAGCAGCAGGACTAGCGGGAGCATCAATGAGCAGTTCTTC. It specifies CASSRTSGSINEQFF.

This chain uses TRBV18 with TRBJ2-7, with 8 bases fitting TRBD1. V shed 3 bases and J 7 bases; nucleotides not matched to a gene: 17. The CDR3 sequence is 17 residues long. The germline V gene has CDR1 KGHSH and CDR2 LQKENI. The CDR3, as DNA: TGTGCCAGCTCACCCAGAGCTATTGGACAGGGTAGAGGAGAGCAGTACTTC. It translates to CASSPRAIGQGRGEQYF.

The V call is TRBV28, the J call TRBJ1-2; D might be TRBD1 (6 bases). Trimming stripped 6 bases from V and 2 bases from J, with 13 bases between. The germline V gene encodes CDR1 MDHEN and CDR2 SYDVKM. The CDR3 consists of 14 residues. The CDR3 protein is CASSYFDRNYGYTF. DNA of the CDR3: TGTGCCAGCAGCTACTTCGACAGGAACTATGGCTACACCTTC.

The chain joins TRBV2 to TRBJ1-1; possible D gene TRBD1, 6 bases. Germline values: CDR1 SNHLY, CDR2 FYNNEI. Trimming cost V 6 bases and J 3 bases, with 11 bases left between them. The CDR3 sequence is 13 residues long. The CDR3 coding sequence is TGTGCCAGCAGCAGGGGTAGAGACACTGAAGCTTTCTTT. Translation: CASSRGRDTEAFF.

The CDR3 region is CASSITSGRTETQYF. For the CDR3, the DNA is TGTGCCAGCAGTATCACATCCGGCCGGACGGAGACCCAGTACTTC. The chain combines TRBV9 with TRBJ2-5; D not certain. Trimming removed 5 bases from V and 5 bases from J, with 19 bases in between. Germline loops: CDR1 SGDLS, CDR2 YYNGEE. This CDR3 has 15 amino acids.

V gene TRBV27 combines with J gene TRBJ1-2; no clear D gene. Germline V gene sequence: CDR1 MNHEY, CDR2 SMNVEV (reference sequence). Between the trimmed V and J ends, which lost 5 bases and 1 base, there was a span of 8 bases. This CDR3 is built from 13 residues. CDR3 residues: CASSPQNNYGYTF. The CDR3 DNA reads as TGTGCCAGCAGTCCACAAAATAACTATGGCTACACCTTC.

This clone was observed a handful of times. The chain carries TRBV11-3 and TRBJ1-5; perhaps TRBD1 as D (6 bases). This CDR3 spans 15 amino acids. V shed 6 bases and J shed 0 bases, with 12 bases lying between them. Germline loops: CDR1 SGHNT, CDR2 YENEEA. CDR3 in amino acids: CASRGLRGSNQPQHF. Written as DNA, the CDR3 is TGTGCCAGCAGAGGACTCAGGGGTAGCAATCAGCCCCAGCATTTT.

This clone was counted only a few times. The chain is built from TRBV28 and TRBJ1-2; 7 nucleotides match TRBD1. This CDR3 spans 14 amino acids. V shed 6 bases and J 4 bases; nucleotides not matched to a gene: 8. CDR1 MDHEN and CDR2 SYDVKM come from the germline V gene. The CDR3 DNA reads as TGTGCCAGCAGATTTACAGGGGACGCCTATGGCTACACCTTC. This codes for CASRFTGDAYGYTF.

CDR3 region: CASSPPRPTADTQYF. In nucleotides, the CDR3 is TGTGCCAGCTCACCACCGCGTCCCACAGCGGATACGCAGTATTTT. The gene calls are TRBV18 and TRBJ2-3, with no clear D. This CDR3 comprises 15 residues. The V end lost 0 bases, the J end lost 6 bases, and 13 bases lay between the germline ends. Germline CDR1 is KGHSH and CDR2 is LQKENI.

The chain uses TRBV7-6 and TRBJ2-1, with a tentative D call TRBD2 (6 bases). Germline CDR1 SGHVS, CDR2 FNYEAQ. Deletions cut 1 base from V and 6 bases from J, with 10 bases between. The CDR3 is 14 amino acids. The DNA of the CDR3 is TGTGCCAGCAGCTTAGGGGGGGTGGGCAATGAGCAGTTCTTC. Translated, it gives CASSLGGVGNEQFF. The full variable domain, with the rest looked up from reference TRBV7-6 and TRBJ2-1, is GAGVSQSPRYKVTKRGQDVALRCDPISGHVSLYWYRQALGQGPEFLTYFNYEAQQDKSGLPNDRFSAERPEGSISTLTIQRTEQRDSAMYRCASSLGGVGNEQFFGPGTRLTVL.